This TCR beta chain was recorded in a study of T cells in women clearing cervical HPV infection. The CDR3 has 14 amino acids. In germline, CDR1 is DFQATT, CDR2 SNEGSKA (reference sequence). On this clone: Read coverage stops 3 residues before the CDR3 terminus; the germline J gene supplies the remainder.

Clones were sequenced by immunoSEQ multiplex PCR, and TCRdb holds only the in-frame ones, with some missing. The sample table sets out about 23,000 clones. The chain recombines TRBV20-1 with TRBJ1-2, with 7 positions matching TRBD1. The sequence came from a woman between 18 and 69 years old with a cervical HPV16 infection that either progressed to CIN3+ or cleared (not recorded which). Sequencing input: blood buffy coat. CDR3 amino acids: CSAAPTGTVWGYTF. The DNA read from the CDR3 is TGCAGTGCTGCACCGACCGGGACAGTCTGGGGC.